This T cell receptor (beta chain) was documented in a study of OX40 agonist ivuxolimab in advanced cancers. Germline CDR1 reads MNHNY; CDR2 reads SVGAGI (reference sequence). The CDR3 spans 16 residues. After removal of 0 bases from V and 6 bases from J, the junction contained 8 bases not matched to a gene. Assay used: immunoSEQ multiplex PCR; TCRdb lists only in-frame clones, some missing. Among approximately 69,000 clones listed, around 88% were seen once. The sequenced sample was CD4+ or CD8+ T cells sorted from blood, obtained in a trial of the OX40 agonist ivuxolimab. This sequence was found in an adult with an advanced solid tumor such as melanoma, head and neck, liver or kidney cancer. The chain carries TRBV6-6 and TRBJ1-1; 9 bases map to TRBD1. As DNA, the CDR3 is TGTGCCAGCAGTTACTCGACGGGGACAGGGTACCCTGAAGCTTTCTTT. Translated: CASSYSTGTGYPEAFF.